A selection of T cell receptor beta chains follows, all from one sample in a study of T cells in Graves' hyperthyroidism and ophthalmopathy. TCRdb reanalysed the multiplex PCR reads using MiXCR and keeps one entry per CDR3 protein. The data contain around 600,000 distinct CDR3 sequences, about 14% of them seen just once; the ten biggest clones take up roughly 7%. Specimen: blood. All receptors derive from a woman aged 18-29 years with Graves' ophthalmopathy. The CDR3 runs from the conserved cysteine through the conserved F or W. Fields, in order: CDR3 DNA, CDR3 protein, V gene, D gene, J gene, clone size. The D gene is left open where the match is weak. The size entry is marked missing in some rows and otherwise reads once, few, many or a size class.

CDR3 DNA: TGTGCCACCGGGCCAGGGGGCTGGGTCACTGAAGCTTTCTTT
CDR3 protein: CATGPGGWVTEAFF
V gene: TRBV10-3
D gene: TRBD1
J gene: TRBJ1-1
clone size: many

CDR3 DNA: TGTGCCAGCAGTGAAGTGGACGGCACCCCGGCCTACGAGCAGTACTTC
CDR3 protein: CASSEVDGTPAYEQYF
V gene: TRBV6-1
D gene: -
J gene: TRBJ2-7
clone size: many

CDR3 DNA: TGTGCCAGCAGCTTATTCGTGAACACTGAAGCTTTCTTT
CDR3 protein: CASSLFVNTEAFF
V gene: TRBV7-2
D gene: -
J gene: TRBJ1-1
clone size: many

CDR3 DNA: TGTGCCAGCAGCTTAGGCTGGACAGGGTCTAGCACAGATACGCAGTATTTT
CDR3 protein: CASSLGWTGSSTDTQYF
V gene: TRBV7-9
D gene: TRBD1
J gene: TRBJ2-3
clone size: many

CDR3 DNA: TGTGCCAGCAGCTTCTGGGGGGACGGGGAGACCCAGTACTTC
CDR3 protein: CASSFWGDGETQYF
V gene: TRBV7-9
D gene: -
J gene: TRBJ2-5
clone size: -

CDR3 DNA: TGCAGTGCTAGTTTGTATTTGATAGGGGACAGGGGGCTGAGGTCCTACGAGCAGTACTTC
CDR3 protein: CSASLYLIGDRGLRSYEQYF
V gene: TRBV20-1
D gene: TRBD1
J gene: TRBJ2-7
clone size: many

CDR3 DNA: TGTGCCAGTAGCTCGACAGGCCAGAACACTGAAGCTTTCTTT
CDR3 protein: CASSSTGQNTEAFF
V gene: TRBV19
D gene: -
J gene: TRBJ1-1
clone size: few

CDR3 DNA: TGTGCCAGCAGCTCCTTAGCCGGGAGCAGAACAGATACGCAGTATTTT
CDR3 protein: CASSSLAGSRTDTQYF
V gene: TRBV11-2
D gene: -
J gene: TRBJ2-3
clone size: many

CDR3 DNA: TGTGCCAGCAGTTACTCGGGACTAGCGGGAGCGGGCGAGCAGTACTTC
CDR3 protein: CASSYSGLAGAGEQYF
V gene: TRBV6-2/TRBV6-3
D gene: TRBD2
J gene: TRBJ2-7
clone size: -

CDR3 DNA: TGTGCCAGCAGTTCCTACCAGGGGGCGGCTGGGGCCAACGTCCTGACTTTC
CDR3 protein: CASSSYQGAAGANVLTF
V gene: TRBV27
D gene: TRBD1
J gene: TRBJ2-6
clone size: few

CDR3 DNA: TGTGCCAGCTCACCGGCCTCAGGGGTACTGCCCTACACCTTC
CDR3 protein: CASSPASGVLPYTF
V gene: TRBV18
D gene: -
J gene: TRBJ1-2
clone size: -

CDR3 DNA: TGTGCCAGCAGCGGACAGACGAACACTGAAGCTTTCTTT
CDR3 protein: CASSGQTNTEAFF
V gene: TRBV5-5
D gene: -
J gene: TRBJ1-1
clone size: many

CDR3 DNA: TGCAGTGCTTCTCAGTCGGGTTCCCCTGAAGCTTTCTTT
CDR3 protein: CSASQSGSPEAFF
V gene: TRBV20-1
D gene: -
J gene: TRBJ1-1
clone size: once

CDR3 DNA: TGTGCCAGCAGTGACGAAGGAATTAGAAGGACTGAAGCTTTCTTT
CDR3 protein: CASSDEGIRRTEAFF
V gene: TRBV2
D gene: -
J gene: TRBJ1-1
clone size: many

CDR3 DNA: TGTGCCAGCAACTCGAGGGGACTAGCGGGAGGCAATGAGCAGTTCTTC
CDR3 protein: CASNSRGLAGGNEQFF
V gene: TRBV7-9
D gene: TRBD2
J gene: TRBJ2-1
clone size: many

CDR3 DNA: TGTGCCAGCAGTTTATTCGGCAGGGGTGCAGGCTACACCTTC
CDR3 protein: CASSLFGRGAGYTF
V gene: TRBV28
D gene: -
J gene: TRBJ1-2
clone size: many

CDR3 DNA: TGCAGTGCTAGAGCCCGTTGGGGGGACGGTGAAAAACTGTTTTTT
CDR3 protein: CSARARWGDGEKLFF
V gene: TRBV20-1
D gene: -
J gene: TRBJ1-4
clone size: many

CDR3 DNA: TGTGCCTGGACCCGGGACTCTCTCAACACAGATACGCAGTATTTT
CDR3 protein: CAWTRDSLNTDTQYF
V gene: TRBV30
D gene: -
J gene: TRBJ2-3
clone size: -

CDR3 DNA: TGTGCCTGGGGGGGGGGATACAACTATGGCTACACCTTC
CDR3 protein: CAWGGGYNYGYTF
V gene: TRBV30
D gene: -
J gene: TRBJ1-2
clone size: -

CDR3 DNA: TGTGCCAGCAGTTACGGGCGGGAGCTCTCCTACAATGAGCAGTTCTTC
CDR3 protein: CASSYGRELSYNEQFF
V gene: TRBV6-2/TRBV6-3
D gene: TRBD2
J gene: TRBJ2-1
clone size: many

CDR3 DNA: TGCGCCAGCAGCCAAATTCAGACCCTCTCGGAGACCCAGTACTTC
CDR3 protein: CASSQIQTLSETQYF
V gene: TRBV4-1
D gene: -
J gene: TRBJ2-5
clone size: -

CDR3 DNA: TGTGCCAGCGGACCTAGGACAGAGTCTAATGAAAAACTGTTTTTT
CDR3 protein: CASGPRTESNEKLFF
V gene: TRBV7-9
D gene: -
J gene: TRBJ1-4
clone size: many

CDR3 DNA: TGCAGCGTTGAAGATGAGGCAGAGACCCAGTACTTC
CDR3 protein: CSVEDEAETQYF
V gene: TRBV29-1
D gene: -
J gene: TRBJ2-5
clone size: -

CDR3 DNA: TGCAGTGTTGAGACTAGCGGGAGGTCTGAAACGCAGTATTTT
CDR3 protein: CSVETSGRSETQYF
V gene: TRBV20-1
D gene: TRBD2
J gene: TRBJ2-3
clone size: -

CDR3 DNA: TGTGCCAGCATACTGGAGGGGGCAGAAGAGACCCAGTACTTC
CDR3 protein: CASILEGAEETQYF
V gene: TRBV12-3/TRBV12-4
D gene: -
J gene: TRBJ2-5
clone size: many

CDR3 DNA: TGTGCCTGGGGGACAGGTATGAACACTGAAGCTTTCTTT
CDR3 protein: CAWGTGMNTEAFF
V gene: TRBV30
D gene: TRBD1
J gene: TRBJ1-1
clone size: many

CDR3 DNA: TGTGCCAGCAGTGTGAAGACAGGGACGCCTCCGAACACTGAAGCTTTCTTT
CDR3 protein: CASSVKTGTPPNTEAFF
V gene: TRBV6-4
D gene: TRBD1
J gene: TRBJ1-1
clone size: -

CDR3 DNA: TGTGCCAGCAGTGAACCCCCCTACAATGAGCAGTTCTTC
CDR3 protein: CASSEPPYNEQFF
V gene: TRBV6-4
D gene: -
J gene: TRBJ2-1
clone size: -

CDR3 DNA: TGTGCCAGCAGGAGCCGGGACGGAAAAAGGTCCACCGGGGAGCTGTTTTTT
CDR3 protein: CASRSRDGKRSTGELFF
V gene: TRBV28
D gene: -
J gene: TRBJ2-2
clone size: many

CDR3 DNA: TGTGCCACCAGCCTGACAGGGGGCCGCTACGAGCAGTACTTC
CDR3 protein: CATSLTGGRYEQYF
V gene: TRBV27
D gene: TRBD1
J gene: TRBJ2-7
clone size: many

CDR3 DNA: TGTGCCAGCAGTTCCCGGGGTGGGGAGGGTGAAAAACTGTTTTTT
CDR3 protein: CASSSRGGEGEKLFF
V gene: TRBV12-3/TRBV12-4
D gene: -
J gene: TRBJ1-4
clone size: many

CDR3 DNA: TGCAGTGCTAGAGCGGGAGGACCCACAGATACGCAGTATTTT
CDR3 protein: CSARAGGPTDTQYF
V gene: TRBV20-1
D gene: TRBD2
J gene: TRBJ2-3
clone size: many

CDR3 DNA: TGCAGTGCTAGTGTCCGGCTAGCGGGCACAGATACGCAGTATTTT
CDR3 protein: CSASVRLAGTDTQYF
V gene: TRBV20-1
D gene: TRBD2
J gene: TRBJ2-3
clone size: many

CDR3 DNA: TGTGCCAGCAGCTTAGGGAGCGGGAGGGCCGATGAGCAGTTCTTC
CDR3 protein: CASSLGSGRADEQFF
V gene: TRBV7-8
D gene: TRBD2
J gene: TRBJ2-1
clone size: many

CDR3 DNA: TGTGCCAGCAGGGTGGGATTAAACACTGAAGCTTTCTTT
CDR3 protein: CASRVGLNTEAFF
V gene: TRBV6-1
D gene: -
J gene: TRBJ1-1
clone size: many